The 19 T cell receptor beta chains presented below share a single source sample, sequenced in a study of blood T cell repertoires in COVID-19 (dated by TCRdb to the early 2020s). The library relied on the immunoSEQ multiplex PCR assay. Sourced from immuneACCESS, this table was stored by TCRdb with only in-frame sequences that have V and J called. A share of the clones is absent; for the studies checked, an unresolved V gene accounts for under half, and the remainder has no known explanation. The sample yields some 320,000 clones; approximately 89% were counted once. The top ten clonotypes cover 6.5% to 9.5% of the sample. Sequencing was done on a sample of peripheral blood. Receptors originate from a woman in her forties or fifties who had recovered from COVID-19.

The rearrangement uses TRBV19 and TRBJ1-1; tentative D call: TRBD1 (5 bases). The CDR3 contains 13 residues. Germline lookup yields CDR1 LNHDA and CDR2 SQIVND (reference sequence). V was trimmed by 9 bases and J by 0 bases, leaving 11 bases between them. The CDR3: CASGTGVNTEAFF. The CDR3 DNA is TGTGCCAGCGGGACGGGGGTGAACACTGAAGCTTTCTTT.

This clone occurred once. The chain carries TRBV5-4 and TRBJ2-2; D unresolved. Deletions cut 0 bases from V and 5 bases from J, with 8 bases between. Germline V gene data show CDR1 as SGHNT and CDR2 as YYREEE (reference sequence). The CDR3 sequence is 14 residues long. The CDR3 coding sequence is TGTGCCAGCAGCTTGGGAGGAGATACCGGGGAGCTGTTTTTT. Its protein is CASSLGGDTGELFF.

This rearrangement joins TRBV18 to TRBJ1-2, with 10 bases matching TRBD1. Germline-derived CDR1 and CDR2 are KGHSH and LQKENI. The CDR3 is 16 residues long. J gave up 4 bases and V 3 bases, and 8 bases lay outside the gene matches. CDR3 amino acids: CASSPSSGTGVYGYTF. The CDR3 DNA follows: TGTGCCAGCTCACCCTCCTCGGGGACAGGGGTCTATGGCTACACCTTC. Variable domain in full (rest from reference TRBV18 and TRBJ1-2): NAGVMQNPRHLVRRRGQEARLRCSPMKGHSHVYWYRQLPEEGLKFMVYLQKENIIDESGMPKERFSAEFPKEGPSILRIQQVVRGDSAAYFCASSPSSGTGVYGYTFGSGTRLTVV.

This chain links TRBV14 with TRBJ2-2; D perhaps matches TRBD2 (5 bases). V was trimmed by 2 bases and J by 6 bases, leaving 7 bases between them. CDR1 is SGHDN and CDR2 is FVKESK in the germline V gene. The CDR3 is made up of 13 amino acids. The CDR3 DNA sequence: TGTGCCAGCAGCCAATGGGGAGCCGGGGAGCTGTTTTTT. Protein: CASSQWGAGELFF.

This chain uses TRBV4-3 with TRBJ2-2; D remains ambiguous. The germline CDR1 and CDR2 sequences are LGHNA and YSLEER. The ends were cut back, 3 bases at V and 2 bases at J, with 7 bases in the middle. The CDR3 is made up of 14 amino acids. The CDR3 sequence is CASSHSSNTGELFF. The CDR3 DNA is TGCGCCAGCAGCCATAGCAGTAACACCGGGGAGCTGTTTTTT.

The rearrangement links TRBV15 to TRBJ1-4; maybe TRBD1 (5 bases). This CDR3 contains 17 residues. Trimming pared 0 bases from V and 6 bases from J, leaving 17 bases between. Germline V CDR1 and CDR2: LNHNV, YYDKDF (reference sequence). CDR3 nucleotide sequence: TGTGCCACCAGCAGAGATCCCGGGGGGGAGTCATATGAAAAACTGTTTTTT. Its protein is CATSRDPGGESYEKLFF.

This chain uses TRBV7-2 with TRBJ1-2; D may be TRBD1 (6 bases). V was shortened by 3 bases and J by 4 bases, with 15 bases between the two germline ends. Germline CDR1 is SGHTA and CDR2 is FQGNSA. The CDR3 is made up of 15 amino acids. Here the CDR3 reads CASSLSDSQSYGYTF. For the CDR3, the DNA is TGTGCCAGCAGCTTGTCGGACAGCCAGTCCTATGGCTACACCTTC.

The chain has TRBV18 and TRBJ2-1; tentative D call: TRBD2 (7 bases). V was trimmed by 6 bases and J by 3 bases, leaving 30 bases between them. The CDR3 has 20 residues. Germline-derived CDR1 and CDR2 are KGHSH and LQKENI. The CDR3: CASSAQGSGAGTTFYNEQFF. The CDR3 DNA reads TGTGCCAGCTCGGCCCAGGGATCGGGGGCCGGGACTACCTTCTACAATGAGCAGTTCTTC.

The CDR3, as DNA: TGTGCCAGCAGCCGCCGGGACAGGGGGCTGCCCGGGGAGCTGTTTTTT. Translating it yields CASSRRDRGLPGELFF. The V gene is TRBV3-1 (or the pseudogene TRBV3-2), the J gene TRBJ2-2; 12 nucleotides align to TRBD1. CDR3 length: 16 residues. Germline V gene lookup returns CDR1 LGHDT and CDR2 YNNKEL (reference sequence). V was pared by 4 bases and J by 6 bases, with 6 bases of the junction left unmatched.

This sequence joins TRBV18 and TRBJ1-6; 9 nucleotides line up with TRBD1. This CDR3 is 15 amino acids long. Germline V gene sequence: CDR1 KGHSH, CDR2 LQKENI. Trimming at V came to 6 bases and at J to 5 bases, leaving 5 bases not matched to a gene. CDR3: CASSPGTGNNSPLHF. CDR3 bases: TGTGCCAGCTCCCCCGGGACAGGGAATAATTCACCCCTCCACTTT. Full variable domain (missing parts from reference TRBV18 and TRBJ1-6): NAGVMQNPRHLVRRRGQEARLRCSPMKGHSHVYWYRQLPEEGLKFMVYLQKENIIDESGMPKERFSAEFPKEGPSILRIQQVVRGDSAAYFCASSPGTGNNSPLHFGNGTRLTVT.

The V and J genes are TRBV25-1 and TRBJ2-7; TRBD1 is a possible D gene (6 bases). V shed 6 bases and J shed 3 bases, with 9 bases lying between them. The length of the CDR3 is 12 residues. Germline V lookup: CDR1 MGHDK, CDR2 SYGVNS. Here the CDR3 reads CASRQGNYEQYF. CDR3 coding DNA: TGTGCCAGCAGACAGGGAAACTACGAGCAGTACTTC.

This chain uses TRBV30 with TRBJ2-7; D not resolved. Trimming removed 2 bases from V and 6 bases from J, with 17 bases in between. Germline V lookup: CDR1 GTSNPN, CDR2 SVGIG (reference sequence). The CDR3 loop spans 14 amino acids. The CDR3 nucleotides are TGTGCCTGGAGTTTGGGCTCTCCAGTCCCCGAGCAGTACTTC. Its protein product is CAWSLGSPVPEQYF. Complete variable domain (other parts from reference TRBV30 and TRBJ2-7): SQTIHQWPATLVQPVGSPLSLECTVEGTSNPNLYWYRQAAGRGLQLLFYSVGIGQISSEVPQNLSASRPQDRQFILSSKKLLLSDSGFYLCAWSLGSPVPEQYFGPGTRLTVT.

The rearrangement uses TRBV7-2 and TRBJ1-5; D call uncertain. Germline CDR1 is SGHTA and CDR2 is FQGNSA. CDR3 length: 16 residues. Trimming cost V 2 bases and J 0 bases, with 11 bases left between them. The CDR3 sequence is CASSLSGVLSNQPQHF. As DNA, the CDR3 is TGTGCCAGCAGCTTATCCGGAGTTCTTAGCAATCAGCCCCAGCATTTT.

The rearrangement uses TRBV19 and TRBJ2-7, with no clear D. Deletions cut 4 bases from V and 3 bases from J, with 13 bases between. Germline V lookup: CDR1 LNHDA, CDR2 SQIVND (reference sequence). The CDR3 contains 14 residues. The CDR3 sequence is CASSSAGPRYEQYF. The CDR3 DNA reads as TGTGCCAGTAGTAGTGCAGGCCCCCGCTACGAGCAGTACTTC.

The chain is built from TRBV7-2 and TRBJ1-6; D gene unclear. The germline gives CDR1 SGHTA, CDR2 FQGNSA. The CDR3 loop spans 11 amino acids. Trimming removed 2 bases at V and 16 bases at J, with 9 bases between. This CDR3 is CASSLSVLLHF. The CDR3 coding sequence is TGTGCCAGCAGCTTATCCGTCCTTCTCCACTTT.

This clone was counted between two and nine times. This CDR3 reads CASSFLGQGVNQPQHF. The CDR3 coding sequence is TGTGCCAGCAGCTTCCTGGGACAGGGAGTCAATCAGCCCCAGCATTTT. The V and J genes are TRBV7-9 and TRBJ1-5; the match to TRBD1 covers 9 bases. V lost 3 bases to trimming and J lost 3 bases; unmatched junction nucleotides: 6. The CDR3 sequence is 16 residues long. Germline-derived CDR1 and CDR2 are SEHNR and FQNEAQ (reference sequence).

This chain connects TRBV5-1 to TRBJ2-5; a possible D gene is TRBD1 (6 bases). The CDR3 has 15 residues. CDR1 SGHRS and CDR2 YFSETQ come from the germline V gene. Between the trimmed V and J ends, which lost 4 bases and 4 bases, there was a span of 17 bases. CDR3 sequence reads: CASSLDWTVTETQYF. The CDR3 DNA reads as TGCGCCAGCAGCCTCGACTGGACAGTAACAGAGACCCAGTACTTC.

The chain has TRBV6-6 and TRBJ2-2; D perhaps matches TRBD2 (6 bases). Germline V CDR1 and CDR2: MNHNY, SVGAGI (reference sequence). CDR3 size: 13 residues. With 6 bases removed from V and 5 bases from J, the gap between germline ends came to 10 bases. The chain's CDR3 is CASRPGTTGELFF. The CDR3 region has the DNA TGTGCCAGCAGGCCCGGGACTACCGGGGAGCTGTTTTTT.

The chain links TRBV19 to TRBJ2-1; 11 bases map to TRBD2. This CDR3 contains 17 residues. Germline V gene data show CDR1 as LNHDA and CDR2 as SQIVND (reference sequence). V was pared by 6 bases and J by 8 bases, with 15 bases of the junction left unmatched. Written as DNA, the CDR3 is TGTGCCAGTAGGGATGTACTAGCGGGAGACCTAGTCGATGAGCAGTTCTTC. This translates into CASRDVLAGDLVDEQFF.